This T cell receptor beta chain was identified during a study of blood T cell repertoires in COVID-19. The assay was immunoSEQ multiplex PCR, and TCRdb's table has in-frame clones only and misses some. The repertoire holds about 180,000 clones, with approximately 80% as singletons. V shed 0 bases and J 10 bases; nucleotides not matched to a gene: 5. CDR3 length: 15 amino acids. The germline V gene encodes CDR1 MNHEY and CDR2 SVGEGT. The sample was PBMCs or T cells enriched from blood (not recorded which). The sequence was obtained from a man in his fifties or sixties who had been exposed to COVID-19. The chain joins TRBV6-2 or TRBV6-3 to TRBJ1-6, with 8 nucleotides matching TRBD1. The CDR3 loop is CASSYSGQADSPLHF. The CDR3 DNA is TGTGCCAGCAGTTACTCGGGACAGGCCGACTCACCCCTCCACTTT.